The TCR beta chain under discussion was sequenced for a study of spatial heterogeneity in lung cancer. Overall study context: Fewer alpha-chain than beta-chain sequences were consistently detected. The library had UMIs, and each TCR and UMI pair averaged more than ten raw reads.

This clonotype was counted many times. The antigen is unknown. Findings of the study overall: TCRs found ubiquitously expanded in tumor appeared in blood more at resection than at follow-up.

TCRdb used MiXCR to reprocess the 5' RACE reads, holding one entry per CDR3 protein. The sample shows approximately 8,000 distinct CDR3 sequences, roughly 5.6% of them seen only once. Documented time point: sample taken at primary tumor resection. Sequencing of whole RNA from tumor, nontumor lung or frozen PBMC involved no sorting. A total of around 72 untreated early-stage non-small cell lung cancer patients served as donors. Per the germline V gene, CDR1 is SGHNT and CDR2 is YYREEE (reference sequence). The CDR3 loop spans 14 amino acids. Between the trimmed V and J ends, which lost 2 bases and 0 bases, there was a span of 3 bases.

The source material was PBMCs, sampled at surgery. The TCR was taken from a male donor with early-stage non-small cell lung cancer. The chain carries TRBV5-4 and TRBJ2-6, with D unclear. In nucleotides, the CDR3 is TGTGCCAGCAGCTTTTCCTCTGGGGCCAACGTCCTGACTTTC. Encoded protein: CASSFSSGANVLTF.